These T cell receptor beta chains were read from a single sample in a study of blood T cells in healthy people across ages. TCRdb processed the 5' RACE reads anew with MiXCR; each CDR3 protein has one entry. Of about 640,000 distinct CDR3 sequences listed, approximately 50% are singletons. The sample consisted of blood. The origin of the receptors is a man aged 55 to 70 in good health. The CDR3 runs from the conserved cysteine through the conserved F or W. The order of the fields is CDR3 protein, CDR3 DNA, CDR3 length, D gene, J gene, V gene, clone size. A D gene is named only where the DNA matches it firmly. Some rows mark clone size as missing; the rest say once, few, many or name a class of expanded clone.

CDR3 protein: CASSSNPQGAGYGYTF; CDR3 DNA: TGCGCCAGCAGCTCTAACCCCCAGGGGGCCGGATATGGCTACACCTTC; CDR3 length: 16; D gene: TRBD1; J gene: TRBJ1-2; V gene: TRBV5-1; clone size: once
CDR3 protein: CASSLVGVNYNEQFF; CDR3 DNA: TGTGCCAGCAGCTTAGTAGGGGTCAACTACAATGAGCAGTTCTTC; CDR3 length: 15; D gene: NA; J gene: TRBJ2-1; V gene: TRBV7-2; clone size: NA
CDR3 protein: CASSVGQQLSYNEQFF; CDR3 DNA: TGTGCCAGCAGCGTCGGACAGCAGCTTTCCTACAATGAGCAGTTCTTC; CDR3 length: 16; D gene: NA; J gene: TRBJ2-1; V gene: TRBV9; clone size: NA
CDR3 protein: CASNREPNQPQHF; CDR3 DNA: TGTGCCAGCAACAGAGAACCCAATCAGCCCCAGCATTTT; CDR3 length: 13; D gene: NA; J gene: TRBJ1-5; V gene: TRBV6-1; clone size: once
CDR3 protein: CSARAQPPGHYEQYF; CDR3 DNA: TGCAGTGCTAGAGCTCAACCCCCGGGACACTACGAGCAGTACTTC; CDR3 length: 15; D gene: NA; J gene: TRBJ2-7; V gene: TRBV20-1; clone size: NA
CDR3 protein: CASTRQGYHQETQYF; CDR3 DNA: TGTGCCAGCACGAGACAGGGATACCACCAAGAGACCCAGTACTTC; CDR3 length: 15; D gene: TRBD1; J gene: TRBJ2-5; V gene: TRBV7-9; clone size: NA
CDR3 protein: CASSWWSTDTQYF; CDR3 DNA: TGTGCCAGCAGTTGGTGGAGCACAGATACGCAGTATTTT; CDR3 length: 13; D gene: NA; J gene: TRBJ2-3; V gene: TRBV6-6; clone size: NA
CDR3 protein: CASSHHVATGELFF; CDR3 DNA: TGTGCCAGCAGCCACCACGTCGCGACTGGGGAGCTGTTTTTT; CDR3 length: 14; D gene: NA; J gene: TRBJ2-2; V gene: TRBV6-2/TRBV6-3; clone size: few
CDR3 protein: CASRFLSGTPTGELFF; CDR3 DNA: TGTGCCAGCAGGTTTCTCTCTGGGACACCCACCGGGGAGCTGTTTTTT; CDR3 length: 16; D gene: NA; J gene: TRBJ2-2; V gene: TRBV6-1; clone size: NA
CDR3 protein: CASSYTTVWLTQYF; CDR3 DNA: TGTGCCAGCAGTTACACGACAGTTTGGTTGACCCAGTACTTC; CDR3 length: 14; D gene: NA; J gene: TRBJ2-5; V gene: TRBV6-2/TRBV6-3; clone size: NA
CDR3 protein: CASSLQWGARNEQFF; CDR3 DNA: TGTGCCAGCAGCTTACAGTGGGGGGCGAGGAATGAGCAGTTCTTC; CDR3 length: 15; D gene: NA; J gene: TRBJ2-1; V gene: TRBV7-2; clone size: few
CDR3 protein: CSVGASNEKLFF; CDR3 DNA: TGCAGCGTGGGGGCGTCGAATGAAAAACTGTTTTTT; CDR3 length: 12; D gene: NA; J gene: TRBJ1-4; V gene: TRBV29-1; clone size: NA
CDR3 protein: CASSQDQGVGRPQHF; CDR3 DNA: TGTGCCAGCAGCCAAGATCAGGGGGTAGGTCGGCCCCAGCATTTT; CDR3 length: 15; D gene: TRBD1; J gene: TRBJ1-5; V gene: TRBV3-1; clone size: NA
CDR3 protein: CASSTLAEADTQYF; CDR3 DNA: TGCGCCAGCAGCACACTAGCGGAGGCAGATACGCAGTATTTT; CDR3 length: 14; D gene: TRBD2; J gene: TRBJ2-3; V gene: TRBV5-1; clone size: NA
CDR3 protein: CASSEWGEAFF; CDR3 DNA: TGTGCCAGCAGTGAATGGGGGGAAGCTTTCTTT; CDR3 length: 11; D gene: NA; J gene: TRBJ1-1; V gene: TRBV6-1; clone size: few
CDR3 protein: CASSLRTNRNEQYF; CDR3 DNA: TGTGCCAGCAGCCTCCGGACAAATCGGAATGAGCAGTACTTC; CDR3 length: 14; D gene: NA; J gene: TRBJ2-7; V gene: TRBV3-1; clone size: NA
CDR3 protein: CASSQSGWAQETQYF; CDR3 DNA: TGTGCCAGCAGCCAAAGCGGGTGGGCTCAAGAGACCCAGTACTTC; CDR3 length: 15; D gene: NA; J gene: TRBJ2-5; V gene: TRBV3-1; clone size: NA
CDR3 protein: CASSLGQVHQPQHF; CDR3 DNA: TGTGCCAGCAGTTTAGGACAGGTCCACCAGCCCCAGCATTTT; CDR3 length: 14; D gene: TRBD1; J gene: TRBJ1-5; V gene: TRBV28; clone size: NA
CDR3 protein: CASSYSGGAETQYF; CDR3 DNA: TGTGCCAGCAGTTATAGCGGGGGGGCGGAGACCCAGTACTTC; CDR3 length: 14; D gene: TRBD2; J gene: TRBJ2-5; V gene: TRBV6-6; clone size: NA
CDR3 protein: CSARGLAGGYEQFF; CDR3 DNA: TGCAGTGCTAGGGGGCTAGCGGGGGGTTATGAGCAGTTCTTC; CDR3 length: 14; D gene: TRBD2; J gene: TRBJ2-1; V gene: TRBV20-1; clone size: NA
CDR3 protein: CASSTGIPGEQFF; CDR3 DNA: TGTGCCAGCAGCACAGGGATTCCCGGTGAGCAGTTCTTC; CDR3 length: 13; D gene: NA; J gene: TRBJ2-1; V gene: TRBV9; clone size: NA